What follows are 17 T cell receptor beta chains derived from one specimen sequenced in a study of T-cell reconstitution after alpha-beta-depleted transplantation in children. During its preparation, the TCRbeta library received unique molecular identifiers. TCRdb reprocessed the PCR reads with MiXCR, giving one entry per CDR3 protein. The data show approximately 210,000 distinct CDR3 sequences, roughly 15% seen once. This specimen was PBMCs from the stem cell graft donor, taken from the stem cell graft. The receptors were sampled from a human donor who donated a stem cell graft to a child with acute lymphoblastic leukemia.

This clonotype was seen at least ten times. For the CDR3, the DNA is TGCAGTGCCCGGGACTACCGGAGGGATGAGCAGTTCTTC. It translates to CSARDYRRDEQFF. The rearrangement links TRBV20-1 to TRBJ2-1, with 7 bases matching TRBD2. The V and J ends lost 6 bases and 8 bases, in that order; junction bases with no gene match: 10. CDR1 DFQATT and CDR2 SNEGSKA come from the germline V gene (reference sequence). CDR3 length equals 13 residues.

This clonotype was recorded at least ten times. This CDR3 is CASSLSNFRQGSGELFF. The CDR3 DNA sequence: TGTGCCAGCAGCCTGTCAAACTTCCGACAGGGGTCCGGGGAGCTGTTTTTT. This chain links TRBV3-1 with TRBJ2-2; 8 bases are shared with TRBD1. Trimming cost V 4 bases and J 6 bases; bases outside gene matches: 13. CDR1 and CDR2 (germline): LGHDT, YNNKEL (reference sequence). This CDR3 has 17 residues.

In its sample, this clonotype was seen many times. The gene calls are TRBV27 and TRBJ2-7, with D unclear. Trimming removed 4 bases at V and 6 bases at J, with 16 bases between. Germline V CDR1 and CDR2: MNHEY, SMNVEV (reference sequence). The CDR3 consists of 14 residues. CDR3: CASSWSKGEIEQYF. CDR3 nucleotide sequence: TGTGCCAGCAGTTGGTCTAAGGGTGAGATCGAGCAGTACTTC.

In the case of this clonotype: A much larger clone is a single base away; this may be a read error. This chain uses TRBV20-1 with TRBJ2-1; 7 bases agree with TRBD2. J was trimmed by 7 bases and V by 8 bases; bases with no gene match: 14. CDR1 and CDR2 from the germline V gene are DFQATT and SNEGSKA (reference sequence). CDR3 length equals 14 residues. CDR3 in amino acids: CSPTGGRSGNEQFF. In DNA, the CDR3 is TGCAGTCCTACCGGCGGGAGAAGTGGAAATGAGCAGTTCTTC.

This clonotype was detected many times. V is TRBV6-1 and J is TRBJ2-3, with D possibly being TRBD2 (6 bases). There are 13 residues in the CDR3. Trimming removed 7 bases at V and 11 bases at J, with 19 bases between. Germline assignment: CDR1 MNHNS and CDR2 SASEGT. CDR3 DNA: TGTGCCAGCATGGGACGTCTCTCCGGGGGGCAGTATTTT. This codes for CASMGRLSGGQYF.

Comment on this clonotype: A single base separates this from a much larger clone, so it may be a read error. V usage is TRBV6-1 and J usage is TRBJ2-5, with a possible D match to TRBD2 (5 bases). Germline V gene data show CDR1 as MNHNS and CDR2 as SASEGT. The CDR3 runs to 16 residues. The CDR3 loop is CDSSEGRGIYQETQYF. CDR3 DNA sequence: TGTGACAGCAGTGAAGGAAGAGGGATATACCAAGAGACCCAGTACTTC.

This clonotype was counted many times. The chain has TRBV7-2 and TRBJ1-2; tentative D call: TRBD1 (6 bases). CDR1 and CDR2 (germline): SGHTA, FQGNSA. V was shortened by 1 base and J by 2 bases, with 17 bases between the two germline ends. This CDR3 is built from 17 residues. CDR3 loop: CASSLVRPTQGNYGYTF. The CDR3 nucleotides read TGTGCCAGCAGCTTAGTTAGACCCACACAGGGCAACTATGGCTACACCTTC.

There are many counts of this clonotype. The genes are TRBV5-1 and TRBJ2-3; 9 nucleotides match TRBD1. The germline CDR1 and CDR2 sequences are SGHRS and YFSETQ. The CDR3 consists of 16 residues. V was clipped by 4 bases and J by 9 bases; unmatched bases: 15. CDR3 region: CASSAMTGGGQGTQYF. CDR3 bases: TGCGCCAGCAGCGCCATGACAGGGGGAGGCCAGGGGACGCAGTATTTT.

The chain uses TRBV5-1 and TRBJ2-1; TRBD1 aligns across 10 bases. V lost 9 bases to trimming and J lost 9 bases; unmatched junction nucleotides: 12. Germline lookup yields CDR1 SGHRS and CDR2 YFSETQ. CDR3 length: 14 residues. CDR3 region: CAIWRDRGSSEQFF. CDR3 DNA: TGCGCCATCTGGAGGGACAGGGGTTCTAGTGAGCAGTTCTTC.

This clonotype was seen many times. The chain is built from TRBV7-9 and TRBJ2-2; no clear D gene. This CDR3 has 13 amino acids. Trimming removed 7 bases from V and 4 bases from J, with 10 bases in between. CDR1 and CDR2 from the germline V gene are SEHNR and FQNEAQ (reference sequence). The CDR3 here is CASTARGTGELFF. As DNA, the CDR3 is TGTGCCAGCACCGCACGAGGCACCGGGGAGCTGTTTTTT.

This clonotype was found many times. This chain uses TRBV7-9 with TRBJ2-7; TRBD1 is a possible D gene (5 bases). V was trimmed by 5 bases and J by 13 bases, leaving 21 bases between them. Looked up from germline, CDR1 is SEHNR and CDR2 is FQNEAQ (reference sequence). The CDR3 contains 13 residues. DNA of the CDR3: TGTGCCAGCAGCCCCGATACCCAGGGTCGGCACTACTTC. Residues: CASSPDTQGRHYF. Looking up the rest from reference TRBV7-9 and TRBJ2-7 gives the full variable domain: DTGVSQNPRHKITKRGQNVTFRCDPISEHNRLYWYRQTLGQGPEFLTYFQNEAQLEKSRLLSDRFSAERPKGSFSTLEIQRTEQGDSAMYLCASSPDTQGRHYFGPGTRLTVT.

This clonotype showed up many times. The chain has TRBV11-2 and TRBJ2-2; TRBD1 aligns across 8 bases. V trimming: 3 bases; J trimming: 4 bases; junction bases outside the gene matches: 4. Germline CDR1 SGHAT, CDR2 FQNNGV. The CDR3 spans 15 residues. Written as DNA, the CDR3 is TGTGCCAGCAGCTTCACGACAGGGGCCACCGGGGAGCTGTTTTTT. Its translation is CASSFTTGATGELFF.

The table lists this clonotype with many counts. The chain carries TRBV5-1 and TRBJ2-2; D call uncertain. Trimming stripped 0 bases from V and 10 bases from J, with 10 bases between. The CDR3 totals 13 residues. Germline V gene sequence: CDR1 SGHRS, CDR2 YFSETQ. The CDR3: CASSLESYEELFF. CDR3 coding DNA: TGCGCCAGCAGCTTGGAGTCGTATGAGGAGCTGTTTTTT.

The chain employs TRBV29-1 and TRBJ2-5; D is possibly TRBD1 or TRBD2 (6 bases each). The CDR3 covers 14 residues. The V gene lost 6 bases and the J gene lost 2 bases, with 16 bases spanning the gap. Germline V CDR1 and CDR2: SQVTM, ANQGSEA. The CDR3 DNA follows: TGCAGCGTGGCCGTGGGGGGACAACAAGAGACCCAGTACTTC. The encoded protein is CSVAVGGQQETQYF.

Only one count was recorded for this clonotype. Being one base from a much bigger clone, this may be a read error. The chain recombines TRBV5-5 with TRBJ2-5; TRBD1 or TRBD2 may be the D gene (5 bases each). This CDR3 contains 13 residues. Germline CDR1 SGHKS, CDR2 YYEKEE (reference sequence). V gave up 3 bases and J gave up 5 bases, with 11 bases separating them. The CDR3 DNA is TGTGCCAGCAGCTCGGCAGGGACGGAGACCCAGTACTTC. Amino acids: CASSSAGTETQYF. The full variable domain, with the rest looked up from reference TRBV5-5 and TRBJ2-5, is DAGVTQSPTHLIKTRGQQVTLRCSPISGHKSVSWYQQVLGQGPQFIFQYYEKEERGRGNFPDRFSARQFPNYSSELNVNALLLGDSALYLCASSSAGTETQYFGPGTRLLVL.

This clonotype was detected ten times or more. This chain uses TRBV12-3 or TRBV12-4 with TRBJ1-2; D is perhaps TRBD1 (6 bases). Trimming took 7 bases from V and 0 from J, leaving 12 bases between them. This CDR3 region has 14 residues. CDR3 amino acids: CASIKTGANYGYTF. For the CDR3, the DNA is TGTGCCAGCATTAAGACAGGAGCTAACTATGGCTACACCTTC.

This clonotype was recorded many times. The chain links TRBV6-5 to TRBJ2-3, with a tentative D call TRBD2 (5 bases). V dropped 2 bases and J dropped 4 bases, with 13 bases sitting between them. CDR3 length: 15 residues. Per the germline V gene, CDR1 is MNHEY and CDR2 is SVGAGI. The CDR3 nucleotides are TGTGCCAGCAGTTACGGTGGGAGAGGTGCAGATACGCAGTATTTT. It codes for CASSYGGRGADTQYF.